These 20 T cell receptor beta chains came from one sample sequenced in a study of control samples from healthy donors and cancer patients. TCRdb keeps only in-frame clones here, not all; method: immunoSEQ multiplex PCR. The profile shows tens of thousands of clones, roughly 83% of them singletons. Sequencing input: PBMCs. The receptors were sampled from a man between 65 and 85 years old with lung cancer.

This chain uses TRBV3-1 (or the pseudogene TRBV3-2) with TRBJ2-3; D is unresolved. V shed 4 bases and J shed 4 bases, with 9 bases lying between them. This CDR3 comprises 13 residues. Germline V lookup: CDR1 LGHDT, CDR2 YNNKEL (reference sequence). The CDR3 loop is CASSPYLPDTQYF. The CDR3 DNA is TGTGCCAGCAGCCCTTACCTGCCAGATACGCAGTATTTT.

This clone was found a few times. The chain combines TRBV30 with TRBJ2-4; TRBD1 is a possible D gene (5 bases). CDR1 is GTSNPN and CDR2 is SVGIG in the germline V gene (reference sequence). V was cut by 5 bases and J by 8 bases, with 10 bases left in between. The CDR3 runs 11 residues. CDR3 nucleotides: TGTGCCTGGGCCGACAGCTACATTCAGTACTTC. Translating gives CAWADSYIQYF.

The chain uses TRBV6-5 and TRBJ2-3; D is unresolved. There are 13 residues in the CDR3. Germline assignment: CDR1 MNHEY and CDR2 SVGAGI. V was pared by 8 bases and J by 3 bases, with 12 bases between. CDR3 sequence: CASQTTRTDTQYF. The CDR3 DNA reads TGTGCCAGCCAAACAACAAGGACAGATACGCAGTATTTT.

This clone came up a few times. The chain recombines TRBV2 with TRBJ1-1, with D uncertain. The CDR3 length is 14 residues. The germline V gene encodes CDR1 SNHLY and CDR2 FYNNEI. V was pared by 3 bases and J by 3 bases, with 11 bases between. Here the CDR3 DNA reads TGTGCCAGCAGTGATAAACAGTACTACACTGAAGCTTTCTTT. This sequence encodes CASSDKQYYTEAFF.

The V gene is TRBV7-3, the J gene TRBJ1-1, with D possibly being TRBD1 (5 bases). Germline V gives CDR1 SGHTA, CDR2 FQGTGA. Trimming took 2 bases from V and 1 from J, leaving 5 bases between them. CDR3 length equals 13 residues. The CDR3: CASSLGANTEAFF. The CDR3 region has the DNA TGTGCCAGCAGCTTAGGGGCGAACACTGAAGCTTTCTTT.

This CDR3 is CASRAGQHYEQYF. DNA of the CDR3: TGTGCCAGCAGGGCCGGACAGCACTACGAGCAGTACTTC. The rearrangement links TRBV6-5 to TRBJ2-7; possibly TRBD1 for D (6 bases). CDR1 and CDR2 from the germline V gene are MNHEY and SVGAGI. V shed 6 bases and J shed 3 bases, with 12 bases lying between them. There are 13 residues in the CDR3.

The rearrangement links TRBV5-1 to TRBJ1-1; no clear D gene. Germline CDR1 reads SGHRS; CDR2 reads YFSETQ. With 0 bases removed from V and 1 base from J, the gap between germline ends came to 10 bases. The CDR3 consists of 15 residues. This chain's CDR3 is CASSLEGTSNTEAFF. The CDR3 DNA sequence: TGCGCCAGCAGCTTGGAGGGCACATCGAACACTGAAGCTTTCTTT.

This chain joins TRBV12-3 or TRBV12-4 and TRBJ1-2; no reliable D call. This CDR3 comprises 13 residues. V lost 4 bases to trimming and J lost 5 bases, with 11 bases between them. CDR3 sequence: CASSSTMEYGYTF. The CDR3 DNA reads TGTGCCAGCAGTTCTACAATGGAATATGGCTACACCTTC.

The chain has TRBV6-2 or TRBV6-3 and TRBJ2-7, with 7 bases that match TRBD2. Germline V CDR1 and CDR2: MNHEY, SVGEGT. The V and J ends lost 4 bases and 3 bases, in that order; junction bases with no gene match: 0. The CDR3 is 12 residues long. Here the CDR3 DNA reads TGTGCCAGCAGTTGGGAGGGCTACGAGCAGTACTTC. Protein: CASSWEGYEQYF.

The chain couples TRBV27 to TRBJ2-2, with 7 bases aligning to TRBD1. V shed 7 bases, J shed 8 bases, and the junction held 19 bases outside the gene matches. Germline values: CDR1 MNHEY, CDR2 SMNVEV (reference sequence). The CDR3 sequence is 17 residues long. The CDR3 DNA sequence: TGTGCCAGCACCCCGGGACAGAGTTTGGGTACCGCTGGGGAGCTGTTTTTT. As protein: CASTPGQSLGTAGELFF.

The V and J genes are TRBV9 and TRBJ1-2; 7 bases agree with TRBD1. After removal of 7 bases from V and 4 bases from J, the junction contained 4 bases not matched to a gene. The length of the CDR3 is 12 residues. Looked up from germline, CDR1 is SGDLS and CDR2 is YYNGEE. CDR3 sequence: CASGDSVYGYTF. CDR3 nucleotide sequence: TGTGCCAGCGGGGACAGCGTCTATGGCTACACCTTC.

This clone was seen once. Mismatch with germline at one junction end may stem from a read error. This chain uses TRBV24-1 with TRBJ2-1, with 8 bases that match TRBD1. Looked up from germline, CDR1 is KGHDR and CDR2 is SFDVKD. CDR3 size: 13 residues. For the CDR3, the DNA is TGTGCCACCAGTGACGGGTCCGGACAGGGCCGGCTCTTC. The encoded protein is CATSDGSGQGRLF.

This clone was detected only once. This specimen includes other DNA sequences encoding the same CDR3. The V and J genes are TRBV7-3 and TRBJ2-3; weak D call: TRBD2 (5 bases). The CDR3 totals 13 residues. The V and J ends lost 5 bases and 3 bases respectively, with 9 bases between them. Germline V gene data show CDR1 as SGHTA and CDR2 as FQGTGA. DNA of the CDR3: TGTGCCAGCAGCCGGAGCGGTACAGATACGCAGTATTTT. This encodes CASSRSGTDTQYF.

This chain connects TRBV7-9 to TRBJ2-7; D is ambiguous. CDR3 size: 11 residues. The ends were cut back, 1 base at V and 8 bases at J, with 6 bases in the middle. Germline assignment: CDR1 SEHNR and CDR2 FQNEAQ (reference sequence). CDR3 nucleotide sequence: TGTGCCAGCAGCTTAGATGTCCAGCAGTACTTC. Amino acid sequence: CASSLDVQQYF. Based on the CDR3 plus reference TRBV7-9 and TRBJ2-7, the full variable domain is DTGVSQNPRHKITKRGQNVTFRCDPISEHNRLYWYRQTLGQGPEFLTYFQNEAQLEKSRLLSDRFSAERPKGSFSTLEIQRTEQGDSAMYLCASSLDVQQYFGPGTRLTVT.

V and J are TRBV7-2 and TRBJ1-4; TRBD1 agrees at 7 bases. Trimming took 11 bases from V and 2 from J; bases not matched to a gene: 5. Germline loops: CDR1 SGHTA, CDR2 FQGNSA. The CDR3 consists of 13 residues. CDR3 in amino acids: CADRGPTNEKLFF. The CDR3 DNA reads TGTGCCGATAGGGGGCCGACTAATGAAAAACTGTTTTTT.

The chain is built from TRBV5-8 and TRBJ1-4, with 9 positions matching TRBD1. V dropped 3 bases and J dropped 7; count of bases not matched to a gene: 10. The V gene's germline CDR1 is SGHTS and CDR2 YDEGEE. This CDR3 has 16 residues. The CDR3 is CASSSSLGQGSEKLFF. The CDR3 DNA follows: TGTGCCAGCAGCTCTAGTTTGGGACAGGGTAGTGAAAAACTGTTTTTT.

This chain joins TRBV11-2 and TRBJ2-7, with D uncertain. The V gene lost 0 bases and the J gene lost 2 bases, with 11 bases spanning the gap. The CDR3 runs to 15 residues. Germline CDR1 is SGHAT and CDR2 is FQNNGV. The CDR3 sequence: CASSLDLGLAYEQYF. In DNA, the CDR3 is TGTGCCAGCAGCTTAGATCTTGGGCTCGCCTACGAGCAGTACTTC.

This chain joins TRBV7-6 and TRBJ2-5; 10 nucleotides line up with TRBD1. The CDR3 is 16 residues long. V gave up 3 bases and J gave up 4 bases; unmatched junction bases: 8. Germline V gives CDR1 SGHVS, CDR2 FNYEAQ. This CDR3 reads CASSFTGTGVGETQYF. In DNA, the CDR3 is TGTGCCAGCAGCTTCACCGGGACAGGGGTTGGAGAGACCCAGTACTTC.

V and J are TRBV5-4 and TRBJ2-7; D is undetermined. In germline, CDR1 is SGHNT, CDR2 YYREEE (reference sequence). Trimming took off 0 bases at V and 5 bases at J, with 3 bases between the two ends. There are 11 residues in the CDR3. DNA of the CDR3: TGTGCCAGCAGCTTGGTCAACGAGCAGTACTTC. Translating gives CASSLVNEQYF. Based on the CDR3 plus reference TRBV5-4 and TRBJ2-7, the full variable domain is ETGVTQSPTHLIKTRGQQVTLRCSSQSGHNTVSWYQQALGQGPQFIFQYYREEENGRGNFPPRFSGLQFPNYSSELNVNALELDDSALYLCASSLVNEQYFGPGTRLTVT.

V usage is TRBV30 and J usage is TRBJ1-5; D may be TRBD1 (6 bases). The ends were cut back, 0 bases at V and 5 bases at J, with 11 bases in the middle. Germline V CDR1 and CDR2: GTSNPN, SVGIG (reference sequence). The CDR3 covers 14 residues. The DNA for the CDR3 is TGTGCCTGGAGTGTATTAGGGGGGGATCAGCCCCAGCATTTT. Protein product: CAWSVLGGDQPQHF.